What follows are 7 T cell receptor beta chains derived from one specimen sequenced in a study of T cell responses to AZD1222 COVID-19 vaccine. This table comes from immunoSEQ multiplex PCR, and its TCRdb copy is limited to in-frame clones, with some not included. The sample has about 99,000 clones; 70% to 90% are singletons. The sequenced sample was peripheral blood, obtained on day 0 of AZD1222 vaccination. The receptors come from an adult in good health.

J is TRBJ1-2 and V is TRBV30; D may be TRBD1 (5 bases). Germline V gene data show CDR1 as GTSNPN and CDR2 as SVGIG (reference sequence). Trimming shortened V by 0 bases and J by 4 bases, and 12 bases separated the two germline ends. This CDR3 comprises 14 residues. CDR3 residues: CAWSVGGTSYGYTF. The CDR3 DNA sequence: TGTGCCTGGAGTGTGGGGGGGACTAGCTATGGCTACACCTTC.

This chain links TRBV4-2 with TRBJ1-5; a possible D gene is TRBD1 (6 bases). The V and J ends lost 1 base and 5 bases respectively, with 12 bases between them. This CDR3 has 15 residues. Germline V gene lookup returns CDR1 LGHNA and CDR2 YNFKEQ. The CDR3 loop reads CASSQARTGYQPQHF. CDR3 DNA sequence: TGTGCCAGCAGCCAAGCCCGAACAGGGTATCAGCCCCAGCATTTT.

The rearrangement links TRBV2 to TRBJ1-4; D is uncertain. From germline, CDR1 is SNHLY and CDR2 FYNNEI. The CDR3 is 15 amino acids. Trimming removed 7 bases from V and 7 bases from J, with 19 bases in between. The CDR3 spells CASTSSARFGEKLFF. The CDR3 DNA follows: TGTGCCAGCACCTCTTCGGCCAGGTTCGGTGAAAAACTGTTTTTT. Combining the CDR3 with reference TRBV2 and TRBJ1-4 gives the whole variable domain EPEVTQTPSHQVTQMGQEVILRCVPISNHLYFYWYRQILGQKVEFLVSFYNNEISEKSEIFDDQFSVERPDGSNFTLKIRSTKLEDSAMYFCASTSSARFGEKLFFGSGTQLSVL.

V is TRBV13 and J is TRBJ1-2, with a tentative D call TRBD1 (5 bases). The V gene's germline CDR1 is PRHDT and CDR2 FYEKMQ (reference sequence). The CDR3 spans 16 residues. The V gene lost 5 bases and the J gene lost 3 bases, with 19 bases spanning the gap. This CDR3 is CASSGDPNPLDYGYTF. The DNA of the CDR3 is TGTGCCAGCAGCGGGGACCCTAATCCACTCGACTATGGCTACACCTTC.

Concerning this clone itself: Its ends do not fully match the called genes, so a read error is possible. The rearrangement links TRBV5-1 to TRBJ2-1; D possibly corresponds to TRBD2 (5 bases). The CDR3 totals 16 residues. Germline V gene sequence: CDR1 SGHRS, CDR2 YFSETQ. The CDR3: CASRPSGLSSYNEQFF. The CDR3 DNA follows: TGTGCCAGCAGACCCAGCGGCCTTTCCTCCTACAATGAGCAGTTCTTC.

This chain links TRBV6-2 or TRBV6-3 with TRBJ1-2; D not certain. The CDR3 is made up of 14 amino acids. V lost 4 bases and J 2 bases, leaving 11 bases between the germline ends. The V gene's germline CDR1 is MNHEY and CDR2 SVGEGT. The CDR3 here is CASSLDWTNYGYTF. The CDR3 DNA follows: TGTGCCAGCAGTTTGGACTGGACCAACTATGGCTACACCTTC.

This clone was detected once. V is TRBV14 and J is TRBJ2-3; 9 bases agree with TRBD2. Germline lookup yields CDR1 SGHDN and CDR2 FVKESK. This CDR3 is built from 16 residues. Unmatched junction bases numbered 11, after V lost 7 bases and J lost 3 bases. CDR3 DNA sequence: TGTGCCAGCAACCCATTGGGGCTAGCGGGAACAGATACGCAGTATTTT. Encoded protein: CASNPLGLAGTDTQYF.